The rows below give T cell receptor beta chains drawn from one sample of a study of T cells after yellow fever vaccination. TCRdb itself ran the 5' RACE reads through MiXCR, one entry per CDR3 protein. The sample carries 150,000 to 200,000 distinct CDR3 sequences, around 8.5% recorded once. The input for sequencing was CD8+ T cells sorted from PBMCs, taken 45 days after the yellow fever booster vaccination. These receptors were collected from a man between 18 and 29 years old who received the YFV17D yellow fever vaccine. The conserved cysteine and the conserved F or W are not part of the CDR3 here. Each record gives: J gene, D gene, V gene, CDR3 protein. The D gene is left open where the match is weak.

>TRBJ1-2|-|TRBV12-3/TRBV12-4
ASGSGMVHGYT
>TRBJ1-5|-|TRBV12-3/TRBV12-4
ASSLGWSQH
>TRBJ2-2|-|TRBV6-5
ASGGSGTGELF
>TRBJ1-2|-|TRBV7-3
ASSLMGGRQYPPMGGYT
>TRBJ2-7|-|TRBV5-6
ASSLVAGAFDEQY
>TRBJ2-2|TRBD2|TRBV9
ASSVQAGVAGELF
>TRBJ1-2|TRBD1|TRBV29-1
SVDDELRDRVISGYT
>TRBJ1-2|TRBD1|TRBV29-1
SVEQGAVGYT
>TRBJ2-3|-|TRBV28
ASSSEGGAGGTDTQY
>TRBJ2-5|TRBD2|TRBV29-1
SVVVRGFGETQY
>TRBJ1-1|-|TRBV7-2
ASSRRQIAEAF
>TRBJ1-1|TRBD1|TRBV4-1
ASSPISTGGTEAF
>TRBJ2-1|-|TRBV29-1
SAPSNIDEQF
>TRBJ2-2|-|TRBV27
AIRVGGELF
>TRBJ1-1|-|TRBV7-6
ASSLEEAGHEAF
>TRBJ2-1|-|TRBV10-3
AISESTRANYNEQF
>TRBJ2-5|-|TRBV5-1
ASDPEGYQETQY
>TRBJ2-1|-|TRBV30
AWSRESYNEQF
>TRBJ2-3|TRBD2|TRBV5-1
ASIARSSGGTDTQY
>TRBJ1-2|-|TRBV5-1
ASSSVESNYGYT
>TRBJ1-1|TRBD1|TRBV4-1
ASSQAGQGKAEAF
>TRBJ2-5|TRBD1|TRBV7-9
ASSLVGQQETQY
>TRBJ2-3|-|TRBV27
ASSFVATLGTDTQY
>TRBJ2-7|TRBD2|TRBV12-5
ASGTPSGVTYEQY
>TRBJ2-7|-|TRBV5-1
ASSLDFYEQY
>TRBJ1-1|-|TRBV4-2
ASSPGPRNTEAF
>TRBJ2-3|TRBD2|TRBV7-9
ASSKGTSGNTDTQY
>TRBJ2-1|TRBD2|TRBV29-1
SHERGGFNEQF
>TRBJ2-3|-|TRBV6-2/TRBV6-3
ASSGRGADTQY
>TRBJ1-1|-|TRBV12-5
ASGLLNTEAF
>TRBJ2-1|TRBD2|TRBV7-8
ASSLAGLAGFNEQF
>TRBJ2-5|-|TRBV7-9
ASSPRDGPAQETQY
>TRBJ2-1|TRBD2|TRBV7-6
ASSNSGGLSYNEQF